This passage covers 21 T cell receptor beta chains from one sample sequenced in a study of shared clonotypes between healthy human individuals (dated by TCRdb to 2020 to 2021). The library was obtained by the immunoSEQ multiplex PCR assay. TCRdb re-hosts the immuneACCESS table, in-frame sequences only. Its copies lack some clones; in the studies checked, an unresolved V gene accounts for under half of them, and the cause for the rest is not known. The sample profile shows some 2 million clones; about 95% of them were found once. 0.85% to 1.3% of the sample is held by the ten biggest clonotypes. CD8 naive samples were obtained by positive selection for CCR7 among CD45RO-negative cells, yielding a CD45RA+CCR7+ population from which TemRA cells were excluded. Sample: naive CD8+ T cells sorted from blood. In light of the paper, this sample's cell subset or site label describes: CD45RA+CCR7+. The receptors were gathered from a man between 18 and 29 years old in good health.

This chain links TRBV20-1 with TRBJ2-1; no clear D. This CDR3 is 10 amino acids long. Germline V gene sequence: CDR1 DFQATT, CDR2 SNEGSKA (reference sequence). V gave up 2 bases and J gave up 12 bases, with 8 bases separating them. CDR3 protein: CSARSYGQFF. As DNA, the CDR3 is TGCAGTGCTAGATCTTACGGGCAGTTCTTC.

The chain carries TRBV27 and TRBJ1-2; 7 positions match TRBD1. Germline V gene lookup returns CDR1 MNHEY and CDR2 SMNVEV (reference sequence). This CDR3 comprises 16 residues. V was pared by 3 bases and J by 1 base, with 8 bases of the junction left unmatched. CDR3: CASSLLTGNFNYGYTF. The CDR3 DNA sequence: TGTGCCAGCAGTTTGTTGACAGGGAACTTTAACTATGGCTACACCTTC.

The chain couples TRBV5-6 to TRBJ2-6; D unclear. Germline V gives CDR1 SGHDT, CDR2 YYEEEE. The CDR3 loop spans 15 amino acids. The germline V and J ends were trimmed by 3 bases and 0 bases, with 7 bases remaining between them. CDR3 in amino acids: CASSWWGSGANVLTF. The CDR3, as DNA: TGTGCCAGCAGCTGGTGGGGCTCTGGGGCCAACGTCCTGACTTTC.

The chain combines TRBV27 with TRBJ2-7; no definite D call. CDR1 and CDR2 from the germline V gene are MNHEY and SMNVEV (reference sequence). Between the trimmed V and J ends, which lost 4 bases and 5 bases, there was a span of 18 bases. The CDR3 length is 15 residues. CDR3 amino acids: CASSSSPRISHEQYF. The CDR3 nucleotides read TGTGCCAGCAGTTCGTCCCCTCGTATTAGCCACGAGCAGTACTTC.

The chain couples TRBV10-1 to TRBJ2-3; tentatively, D is TRBD2 (6 bases). Germline V gene sequence: CDR1 WNHNN, CDR2 SYGVQD (reference sequence). The CDR3 length is 15 residues. The ends were cut back, 3 bases at V and 2 bases at J, with 12 bases in the middle. The CDR3 loop is CASSDHSGITDTQYF. DNA for the CDR3: TGCGCCAGCAGTGACCATAGCGGAATCACAGATACGCAGTATTTT.

This clone was counted only a few times. The chain couples TRBV2 to TRBJ2-7, with a tentative D call TRBD1 (6 bases). The CDR3 runs to 14 residues. Germline CDR1 SNHLY, CDR2 FYNNEI. V was trimmed by 6 bases and J by 4 bases, leaving 16 bases between them. As DNA, the CDR3 is TGTGCCAGCAGCTGGGACACCCAGGGGTACGAGCAGTACTTC. Translating it yields CASSWDTQGYEQYF.

The chain recombines TRBV14 with TRBJ2-7; D might be TRBD1 or TRBD2, each matching 6 bases. This CDR3 contains 14 residues. CDR1 and CDR2 (germline): SGHDN, FVKESK. The V and J ends lost 0 bases and 5 bases respectively, with 11 bases between them. CDR3: CASSQDLGGHEQYF. Here the CDR3 DNA reads TGTGCCAGCAGCCAAGATTTGGGGGGCCACGAGCAGTACTTC.

This clone has only one observation. This sample also contains other DNA sequences that code for the same CDR3. V usage is TRBV6-5 and J usage is TRBJ2-7; 7 bases map to TRBD2. This CDR3 spans 14 amino acids. Per germline, CDR1 MNHEY and CDR2 SVGAGI. V dropped 0 bases and J dropped 2; count of bases not matched to a gene: 1. In DNA form, the CDR3 reads TGTGCCAGCAGTTACTCGGGAGGGACCTACGAGCAGTACTTC. Translating gives CASSYSGGTYEQYF.

The genes are TRBV5-1 and TRBJ1-6; TRBD1 matches 7 bases. CDR1 and CDR2 (germline): SGHRS, YFSETQ. The CDR3 is 15 amino acids. V trimming: 4 bases; J trimming: 6 bases; junction bases outside the gene matches: 7. The DNA of the CDR3 is TGCGCCAGCAGCCCGCGGACAGGTGGTAATTCACCCCTCCACTTT. Its translation is CASSPRTGGNSPLHF.

Turning to this clone: The sample has other DNA sequences that encode this CDR3 too. This chain uses TRBV7-9 with TRBJ2-5; tentatively, D is TRBD1 or TRBD2 (6 bases each). The CDR3 loop spans 13 amino acids. Germline-derived CDR1 and CDR2 are SEHNR and FQNEAQ (reference sequence). V was pared by 4 bases and J by 5 bases, with 11 bases between. The CDR3 DNA follows: TGTGCCAGCAGCTCGCAGGGGAGGGAGACCCAGTACTTC. Protein product: CASSSQGRETQYF.

V gene TRBV7-9 combines with J gene TRBJ1-1; D is uncertain. V dropped 1 base and J dropped 6 bases, with 9 bases sitting between them. Per the germline V gene, CDR1 is SEHNR and CDR2 is FQNEAQ (reference sequence). CDR3 length equals 13 residues. CDR3 nucleotide sequence: TGTGCCAGCAGCTTAGGGGAGACGCCTGAAGCTTTCTTT. Protein: CASSLGETPEAFF.

This chain joins TRBV11-3 and TRBJ2-7; D might be TRBD1 (5 bases). The CDR3 consists of 16 residues. The V and J ends lost 4 bases and 0 bases respectively, with 16 bases between them. Germline V CDR1 and CDR2: SGHNT, YENEEA. CDR3 protein: CASSSRAGSDSYEQYF. Here the CDR3 DNA reads TGTGCCAGCAGCTCCAGGGCCGGCAGCGACTCCTACGAGCAGTACTTC.

As regards this clone: The same CDR3 arises from other DNA sequences in this sample as well. The rearrangement uses TRBV27 and TRBJ1-6, with D perhaps TRBD1 (5 bases). The germline gives CDR1 MNHEY, CDR2 SMNVEV (reference sequence). This CDR3 is built from 15 residues. Between the trimmed V and J ends, which lost 3 bases and 3 bases, there was a span of 9 bases. This chain's CDR3 is CASSLGRSYNSPLHF. In DNA form, the CDR3 reads TGTGCCAGCAGTTTGGGACGTAGCTATAATTCACCCCTCCACTTT.

A remark on this clone: Other DNA sequences within the sample encode an identical CDR3. The chain links TRBV2 to TRBJ2-5, with D hard to call. Germline CDR1 is SNHLY and CDR2 is FYNNEI. This CDR3 is 13 amino acids long. V gave up 3 bases and J gave up 0 bases, with 5 bases separating them. The CDR3 DNA follows: TGTGCCAGCAGTGAGGGGAACCAAGAGACCCAGTACTTC. Translation gives CASSEGNQETQYF.

The CDR3 DNA follows: TGTGCCAGCGGATCCGGGACGGGGAATGAGCAGTTCTTC. Translating it yields CASGSGTGNEQFF. The chain uses TRBV28 and TRBJ2-1, with D possibly called TRBD1 or TRBD2 (5 bases each). The V gene lost 8 bases and the J gene lost 7 bases, with 15 bases spanning the gap. CDR1 MDHEN and CDR2 SYDVKM come from the germline V gene. The CDR3 is 13 amino acids. Full variable domain (remainder filled in from reference TRBV28 and TRBJ2-1): DVKVTQSSRYLVKRTGEKVFLECVQDMDHENMFWYRQDPGLGLRLIYFSYDVKMKEKGDIPEGYSVSREKKERFSLILESASTNQTSMYLCASGSGTGNEQFFGPGTRLTVL.

This chain uses TRBV27 with TRBJ1-1; the D gene is possibly TRBD1 (5 bases). Looked up from germline, CDR1 is MNHEY and CDR2 is SMNVEV (reference sequence). CDR3 length: 15 amino acids. V was trimmed by 3 bases and J by 0 bases, leaving 11 bases between them. Here the CDR3 reads CASSLITGLNTEAFF. The CDR3 region has the DNA TGTGCCAGCAGTTTGATAACAGGATTGAACACTGAAGCTTTCTTT.

This chain connects TRBV27 to TRBJ1-6; no reliable D call. The V gene's germline CDR1 is MNHEY and CDR2 SMNVEV (reference sequence). The CDR3 is 12 amino acids. The V gene lost 3 bases and the J gene lost 8 bases, with 5 bases spanning the gap. Written as DNA, the CDR3 is TGTGCCAGCAGTTTTGTAGATTCACCCCTCCACTTT. Its translation: CASSFVDSPLHF.

The V and J genes are TRBV27 and TRBJ1-2; 12 bases align to TRBD1. This CDR3 region has 15 residues. The trim removed 0 bases at V and 8 bases at J, leaving 4 bases unmatched. CDR1 is MNHEY and CDR2 is SMNVEV in the germline V gene (reference sequence). The CDR3 reads CASSLSGQGAEGYTF. For the CDR3, the DNA is TGTGCCAGCAGTTTATCGGGACAGGGGGCGGAAGGCTACACCTTC.

Notes on this clone: Other nucleotide sequences in the sample specify the same CDR3. V gene TRBV30 combines with J gene TRBJ1-1; D is perhaps TRBD1 (6 bases). The CDR3 totals 12 residues. Germline V lookup: CDR1 GTSNPN, CDR2 SVGIG (reference sequence). V dropped 0 bases and J dropped 8 bases, with 10 bases sitting between them. In DNA, the CDR3 is TGTGCCTGGAGTGTTTTGGGGGCCGAAGCTTTCTTT. The encoded protein is CAWSVLGAEAFF.

The genes are TRBV5-6 and TRBJ2-5; D might be TRBD2 (6 bases). Trimming removed 4 bases at V and 0 bases at J, with 16 bases between. This CDR3 is 16 amino acids long. From germline, CDR1 is SGHDT and CDR2 YYEEEE. Here the CDR3 DNA reads TGTGCCAGCAGCCAGAACGGGGGACCGTACCAAGAGACCCAGTACTTC. Its translation is CASSQNGGPYQETQYF.

The V and J genes are TRBV12-5 and TRBJ2-6; D is possibly TRBD1 (5 bases). CDR3 length: 21 amino acids. The V and J ends lost 2 bases and 0 bases respectively, with 23 bases between them. Germline V CDR1 and CDR2: LGHNT, FRNRAP. CDR3 in DNA: TGTGCTAGTGGTTTGTTGGCAGGGTACGAATTTACTGACTCTGGGGCCAACGTCCTGACTTTC. This sequence encodes CASGLLAGYEFTDSGANVLTF.